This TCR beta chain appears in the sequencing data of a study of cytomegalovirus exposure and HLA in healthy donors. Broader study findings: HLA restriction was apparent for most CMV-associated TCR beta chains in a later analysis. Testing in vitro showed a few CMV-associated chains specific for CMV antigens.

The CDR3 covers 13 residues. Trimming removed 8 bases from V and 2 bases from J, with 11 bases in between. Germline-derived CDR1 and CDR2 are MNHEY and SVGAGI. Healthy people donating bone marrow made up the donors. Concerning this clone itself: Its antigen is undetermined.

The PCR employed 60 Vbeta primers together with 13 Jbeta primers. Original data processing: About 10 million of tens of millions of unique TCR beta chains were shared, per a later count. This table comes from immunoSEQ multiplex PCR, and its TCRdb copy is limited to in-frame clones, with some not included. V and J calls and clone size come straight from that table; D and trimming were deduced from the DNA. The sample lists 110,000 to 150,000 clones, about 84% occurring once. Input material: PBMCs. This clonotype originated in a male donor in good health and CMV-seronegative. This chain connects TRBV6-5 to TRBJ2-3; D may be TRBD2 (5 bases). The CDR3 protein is CASLYRDTDTQYF. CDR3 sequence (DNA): TGTGCCAGCCTATACCGGGACACAGATACGCAGTATTTT.